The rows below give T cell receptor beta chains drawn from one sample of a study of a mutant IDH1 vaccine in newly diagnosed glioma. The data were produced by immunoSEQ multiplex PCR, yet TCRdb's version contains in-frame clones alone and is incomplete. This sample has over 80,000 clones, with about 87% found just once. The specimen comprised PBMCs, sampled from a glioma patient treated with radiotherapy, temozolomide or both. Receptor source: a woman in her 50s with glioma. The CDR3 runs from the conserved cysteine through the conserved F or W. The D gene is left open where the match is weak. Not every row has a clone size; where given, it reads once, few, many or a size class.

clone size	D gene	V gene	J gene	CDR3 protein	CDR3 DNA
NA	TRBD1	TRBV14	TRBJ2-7	CASSHGQGAYEQYF	TGTGCCAGCAGCCACGGACAGGGGGCCTACGAGCAGTACTTC
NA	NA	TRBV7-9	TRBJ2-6	CASSLPGRSSGANVLTF	TGTGCCAGCAGCTTACCAGGACGGAGCTCTGGGGCCAACGTCCTGACTTTC
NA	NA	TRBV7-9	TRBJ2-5	CASSSISILPFGQEQYF	TGTGCCAGCAGCTCCATATCCATACTCCCTTTTGGGCAGGAGCAGTACTTC
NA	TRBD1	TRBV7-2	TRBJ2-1	CASSWTGGSYNEQFF	TGTGCCAGCAGCTGGACAGGGGGCTCGTACAATGAGCAGTTCTTC
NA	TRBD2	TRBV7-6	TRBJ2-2	CASSGGLAGDTGTGELFF	TGTGCCAGCAGTGGGGGACTAGCGGGAGATACCGGCACCGGGGAGCTGTTTTTT
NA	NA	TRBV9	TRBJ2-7	CASSPFAGGTYEQYF	TGTGCCAGCAGCCCCTTTGCTGGCGGTACCTACGAGCAGTACTTC
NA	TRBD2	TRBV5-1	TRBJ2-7	CASSHTSGRDEQYF	TGCGCCAGCAGTCATACTAGCGGGAGGGACGAGCAGTACTTC
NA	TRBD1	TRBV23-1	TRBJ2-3	CASSPFGGTGDDDTQYF	TGCGCCAGCAGTCCCTTCGGGGGGACAGGGGATGATGATACGCAGTATTTT
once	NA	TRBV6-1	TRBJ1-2	CASSEFRDGGYGYTF	TGTGCCAGCAGTGAATTTAGGGATGGGGGATATGGCTACACCTTC
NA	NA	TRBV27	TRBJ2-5	CASSYDTNQETQYF	TGTGCCAGCAGTTACGACACCAACCAAGAGACCCAGTACTTC
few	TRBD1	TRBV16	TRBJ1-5	CASSQSGQGNQPQHF	TGTGCCAGCAGCCAATCGGGACAGGGTAATCAGCCCCAGCATTTT
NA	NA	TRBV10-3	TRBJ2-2	CAISPEAGIDAGELFF	TGTGCCATCAGCCCCGAGGCGGGGATCGATGCCGGGGAGCTGTTTTTT
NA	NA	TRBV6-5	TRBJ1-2	CASSYGVVDGYTF	TGTGCCAGCAGTTACGGCGTAGTAGATGGCTACACCTTC
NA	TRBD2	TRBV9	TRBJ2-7	CASSLGLAEPYEQYF	TGTGCCAGCAGCTTGGGACTAGCGGAACCCTACGAGCAGTACTTC
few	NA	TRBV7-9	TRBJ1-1	CASSPGTQNTEAFF	TGTGCCAGCAGCCCCGGGACCCAGAACACTGAAGCTTTCTTT
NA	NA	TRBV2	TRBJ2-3	CASSEVARTDTQYF	TGTGCCAGCAGTGAAGTCGCACGGACAGATACGCAGTATTTT
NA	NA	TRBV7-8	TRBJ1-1	CASSFRQGTEAFF	TGTGCCAGCAGCTTCCGGCAGGGCACTGAAGCTTTCTTT
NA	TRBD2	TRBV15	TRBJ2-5	CATSRVLTSGGRETQYF	TGTGCCACCAGCAGAGTCCTGACTAGCGGGGGAAGGGAGACCCAGTACTTC
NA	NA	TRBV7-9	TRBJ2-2	CASSYGTRTGELFF	TGTGCCAGCAGCTACGGGACTCGAACCGGGGAGCTGTTTTTT
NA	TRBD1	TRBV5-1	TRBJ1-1	CASFPGQGETEAFF	TGCGCCAGTTTTCCGGGACAGGGCGAGACTGAAGCTTTCTTT
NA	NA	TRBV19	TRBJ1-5	CASSIGAGSNQPQHF	TGTGCCAGTAGTATAGGGGCAGGGTCCAATCAGCCCCAGCATTTT
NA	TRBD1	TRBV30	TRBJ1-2	CAWSGRDRVIYGYTF	TGTGCCTGGAGTGGCCGGGACAGGGTAATCTATGGCTACACCTTC
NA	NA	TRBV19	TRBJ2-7	CASSISGPYEQYF	TGTGCCAGTAGTATCTCAGGTCCCTACGAGCAGTACTTC